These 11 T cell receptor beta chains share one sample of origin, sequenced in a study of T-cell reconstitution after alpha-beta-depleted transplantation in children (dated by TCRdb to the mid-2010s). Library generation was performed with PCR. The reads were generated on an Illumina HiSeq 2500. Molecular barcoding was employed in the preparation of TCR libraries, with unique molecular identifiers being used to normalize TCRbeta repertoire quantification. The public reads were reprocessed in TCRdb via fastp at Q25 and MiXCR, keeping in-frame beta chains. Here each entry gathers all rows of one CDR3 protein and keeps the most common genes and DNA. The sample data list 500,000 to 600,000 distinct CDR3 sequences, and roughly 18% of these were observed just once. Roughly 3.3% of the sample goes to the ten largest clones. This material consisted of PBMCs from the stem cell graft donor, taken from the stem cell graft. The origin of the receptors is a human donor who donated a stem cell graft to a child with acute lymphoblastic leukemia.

CDR3 protein: CASSPDDNTQYF. The CDR3 DNA is TGTGCCAGCAGCCCGGACGACAATACGCAGTATTTT. This chain joins TRBV5-6 and TRBJ2-3; D not certain. Germline CDR1 reads SGHDT; CDR2 reads YYEEEE. Deletions cut 4 bases from V and 7 bases from J, with 10 bases between. This CDR3 contains 12 residues.

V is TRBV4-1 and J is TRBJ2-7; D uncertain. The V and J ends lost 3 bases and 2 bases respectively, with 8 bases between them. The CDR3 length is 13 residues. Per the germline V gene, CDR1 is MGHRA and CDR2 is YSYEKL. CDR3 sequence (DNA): TGCGCCAGCAGCCAGACCCTGACCTACGAGCAGTACTTC. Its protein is CASSQTLTYEQYF.

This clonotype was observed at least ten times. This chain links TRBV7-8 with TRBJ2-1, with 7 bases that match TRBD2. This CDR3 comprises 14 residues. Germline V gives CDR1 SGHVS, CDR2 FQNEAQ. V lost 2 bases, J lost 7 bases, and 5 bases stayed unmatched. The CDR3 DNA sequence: TGTGCCAGCAGCTTAAGTGGCGGGAGTAATGAGCAGTTCTTC. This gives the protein CASSLSGGSNEQFF.

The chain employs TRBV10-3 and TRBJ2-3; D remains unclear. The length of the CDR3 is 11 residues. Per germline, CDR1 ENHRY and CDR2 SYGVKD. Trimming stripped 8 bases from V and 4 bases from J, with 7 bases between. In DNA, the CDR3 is TGTGCCATCTCCCAGTCAGATACGCAGTATTTT. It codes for CAISQSDTQYF.

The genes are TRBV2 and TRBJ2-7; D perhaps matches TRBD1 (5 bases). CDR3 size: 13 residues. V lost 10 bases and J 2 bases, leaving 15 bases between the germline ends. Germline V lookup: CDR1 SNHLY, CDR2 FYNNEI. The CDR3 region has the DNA TGTGCCACGTTTAAACAGGTAACCTACGAGCAGTACTTC. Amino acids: CATFKQVTYEQYF.

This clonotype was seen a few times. The DNA of the CDR3 is TGTGCCAGCAGCTCGGACAGGGGGCTTGAAGCTTTCTTT. Residues: CASSSDRGLEAFF. The chain joins TRBV11-2 to TRBJ1-1, with 11 bases lining up with TRBD1. Germline assignment: CDR1 SGHAT and CDR2 FQNNGV. With 4 bases clipped from V and 7 bases from J, the junction kept 2 bases outside the gene matches. There are 13 residues in the CDR3. Filled out from reference TRBV11-2 and TRBJ1-1, the complete variable domain reads EAGVAQSPRYKIIEKRQSVAFWCNPISGHATLYWYQQILGQGPKLLIQFQNNGVVDDSQLPKDRFSAERLKGVDSTLKIQPAKLEDSAVYLCASSSDRGLEAFFGQGTRLTVV.

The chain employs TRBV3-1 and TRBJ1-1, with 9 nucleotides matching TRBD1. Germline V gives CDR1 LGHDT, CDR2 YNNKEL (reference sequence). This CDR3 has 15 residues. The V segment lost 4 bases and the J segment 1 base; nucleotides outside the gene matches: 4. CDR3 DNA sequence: TGTGCCAGCAGCCGGACAGGGGAATCGAACACTGAAGCTTTCTTT. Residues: CASSRTGESNTEAFF.

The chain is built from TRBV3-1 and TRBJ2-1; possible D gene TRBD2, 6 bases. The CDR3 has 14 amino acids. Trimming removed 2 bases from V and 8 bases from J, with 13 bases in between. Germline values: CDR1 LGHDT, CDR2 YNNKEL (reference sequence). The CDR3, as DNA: TGTGCCAGCAGCCAACAGGTGGGCGGGGATGAGCAGTTCTTC. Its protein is CASSQQVGGDEQFF.

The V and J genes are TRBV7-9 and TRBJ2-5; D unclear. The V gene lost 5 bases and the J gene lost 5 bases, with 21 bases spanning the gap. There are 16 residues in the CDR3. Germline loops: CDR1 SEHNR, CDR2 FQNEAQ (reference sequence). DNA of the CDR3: TGTGCCAGCAGCCCGGCACGGACGGCCGAACGGGAGACCCAGTACTTC. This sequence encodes CASSPARTAERETQYF.

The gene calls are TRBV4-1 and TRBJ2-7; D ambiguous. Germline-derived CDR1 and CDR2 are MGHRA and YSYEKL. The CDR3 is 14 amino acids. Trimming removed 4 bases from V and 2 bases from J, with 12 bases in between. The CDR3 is CASSPRADPYEQYF. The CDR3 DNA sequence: TGCGCCAGCAGCCCCCGGGCGGACCCCTACGAGCAGTACTTC.

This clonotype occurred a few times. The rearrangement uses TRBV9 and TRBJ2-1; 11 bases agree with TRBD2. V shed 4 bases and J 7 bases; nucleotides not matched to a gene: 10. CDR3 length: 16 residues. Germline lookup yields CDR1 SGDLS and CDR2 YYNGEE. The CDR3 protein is CASSPSPLAGGNEQFF. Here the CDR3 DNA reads TGTGCCAGCAGCCCCAGTCCGCTAGCGGGGGGTAATGAGCAGTTCTTC.